Below are 27 T cell receptor beta chains sequenced from a single sample in a study of blood T cells in healthy people across ages. The second PCR ran about 6 to 12 cycles with a sample-barcoded 5' primer and J-beta primers. TCRdb re-analysed the 5' RACE reads in MiXCR, keeping a single row per CDR3 protein. The data show about 1.4 million distinct CDR3 sequences, 45% to 70% seen once. The material sequenced was blood. These receptors were collected from a young man in good health.

This chain uses TRBV20-1 with TRBJ2-2, with D perhaps TRBD2 (7 bases). Trimming left V 3 bases short and J 6 bases short, with 14 bases between. Germline CDR1 reads DFQATT; CDR2 reads SNEGSKA (reference sequence). The CDR3 contains 14 residues. CDR3: CSARKGGGPGELFF. In DNA form, the CDR3 reads TGCAGTGCTAGGAAAGGGGGGGGTCCCGGGGAGCTGTTTTTT.

This chain joins TRBV5-1 and TRBJ2-3; 7 positions agree with TRBD1. Germline CDR1 reads SGHRS; CDR2 reads YFSETQ. The CDR3 sequence is 15 residues long. The ends lost 4 bases at V and 1 base at J; junction bases unmatched: 6. CDR3 coding DNA: TGCGCCAGCAGCCCCCGACAGGGACGCACAGATACGCAGTATTTT. Protein: CASSPRQGRTDTQYF.

The CDR3 nucleotides read TGCGCCAGCAGCCCGACCCCGGGCATAGAAAAGCTGTTCTTC. Translation: CASSPTPGIEKLFF. V usage is TRBV4-1 and J usage is TRBJ2-1; no definite D call. Germline-derived CDR1 and CDR2 are MGHRA and YSYEKL. Trimming left V 4 bases short and J 15 bases short, with 22 bases between. The CDR3 spans 14 residues.

The chain joins TRBV3-1 to TRBJ2-4; D remains ambiguous. The DNA matches TRBJ2-7 better at its end, which makes the J call doubtful. The germline V gene has CDR1 LGHDT and CDR2 YNNKEL (reference sequence). The CDR3 is 12 residues long. CDR3 nucleotide sequence: TGTGCCAGCAGCCAAGCCTCGGTCGAGCAGTACTTC. It translates to CASSQASVEQYF.

V and J are TRBV28 and TRBJ1-5, with D perhaps TRBD1 (5 bases). The ends were cut back, 2 bases at V and 3 bases at J, with 14 bases in the middle. The CDR3 runs 16 residues. The germline V gene encodes CDR1 MDHEN and CDR2 SYDVKM. For the CDR3, the DNA is TGTGCCAGCAGTTTACTCTCGCAGGGCGACAATCAGCCCCAGCATTTT. Residues: CASSLLSQGDNQPQHF.

This clonotype has more than one count but fewer than ten. This chain joins TRBV7-9 and TRBJ2-5; D may be TRBD2 (5 bases). Germline V gives CDR1 SEHNR, CDR2 FQNEAQ (reference sequence). The V gene lost 5 bases and the J gene lost 2 bases, with 9 bases spanning the gap. The CDR3 is 13 residues long. The CDR3 sequence is CASSTRGQETQYF. The CDR3 DNA reads TGTGCCAGCAGCACCCGGGGACAAGAGACCCAGTACTTC.

The chain links TRBV4-1 to TRBJ1-2; 7 positions match TRBD1. Germline values: CDR1 MGHRA, CDR2 YSYEKL. Unmatched junction bases numbered 5, after V lost 2 bases and J lost 5 bases. The CDR3 extends over 14 amino acids. The CDR3 reads CASSQQGDSYGYTF. CDR3 coding DNA: TGCGCCAGCAGCCAACAGGGGGATTCTTATGGCTACACCTTC.

This chain uses TRBV27 with TRBJ2-1; 7 nucleotides align to TRBD1. This CDR3 comprises 17 residues. The germline gives CDR1 MNHEY, CDR2 SMNVEV (reference sequence). V was clipped by 6 bases and J by 0 bases; unmatched bases: 11. The CDR3, as DNA: TGTGCCAGCAGAATCACAGGGGCCTTCAGCTCCTACAATGAGCAGTTCTTC. Its translation is CASRITGAFSSYNEQFF.

This chain links TRBV6-2 or TRBV6-3 with TRBJ2-2, with TRBD2 matching 14 bases. The CDR3 runs to 17 residues. Germline-derived CDR1 and CDR2 are MNHEY and SVGEGT. The V and J ends lost 10 bases and 0 bases, in that order; junction bases with no gene match: 7. Here the CDR3 reads CAIPPGLAGANTGELFF. The CDR3 coding sequence is TGTGCCATCCCTCCGGGACTAGCGGGAGCGAACACCGGGGAGCTGTTTTTT.

This clonotype turned up a few times. The chain uses TRBV7-9 and TRBJ2-1, with D possibly being TRBD1 or TRBD2 (5 bases each). This CDR3 region has 14 residues. Germline CDR1 is SEHNR and CDR2 is FQNEAQ (reference sequence). Trimming took off 5 bases at V and 4 bases at J, with 12 bases between the two ends. CDR3 in amino acids: CASSQGAVYNEQFF. For the CDR3, the DNA is TGTGCCAGCAGCCAGGGAGCAGTTTACAATGAGCAGTTCTTC.

This chain connects TRBV29-1 to TRBJ1-1; tentative D call: TRBD1 (5 bases). V gave up 5 bases and J gave up 4 bases, with 11 bases separating them. The germline gives CDR1 SQVTM, CDR2 ANQGSEA. The CDR3 is 12 amino acids. Here the CDR3 reads CSVNGGSTEAFF. The DNA of the CDR3 is TGCAGCGTTAACGGGGGATCCACTGAAGCTTTCTTT.

This clonotype was recorded many times. The rearrangement uses TRBV4-2 and TRBJ2-1; no definite D call. CDR3 length equals 16 residues. V was cut by 0 bases and J by 8 bases, with 17 bases left in between. Germline CDR1 LGHNA, CDR2 YNFKEQ. This CDR3 is CASSQDGSSGYDEQFF. The CDR3, as DNA: TGTGCCAGCAGCCAAGATGGATCCTCGGGTTACGATGAGCAGTTCTTC.

This chain uses TRBV7-2 with TRBJ2-1; tentatively, D is TRBD2 (6 bases). CDR1 is SGHTA, CDR2 FQGNSA, per germline. The CDR3 sequence is 15 residues long. V lost 4 bases to trimming and J lost 12 bases, with 22 bases between them. This CDR3 reads CASSYAGGDTMRQFF. Here the CDR3 DNA reads TGTGCCAGCAGCTACGCCGGAGGGGATACAATGAGGCAGTTCTTC.

This clonotype was recorded a few times. The chain has TRBV29-1 and TRBJ2-1, with D perhaps TRBD2 (6 bases). V lost 6 bases, J lost 13 bases, and 22 bases lay in between. Germline values: CDR1 SQVTM, CDR2 ANQGSEA. CDR3 length equals 13 residues. CDR3 residues: CSVAAGHREPQFF. As DNA, the CDR3 is TGCAGCGTAGCGGCGGGGCATCGGGAACCCCAGTTCTTC.

V gene TRBV7-9 combines with J gene TRBJ1-1; D remains ambiguous. CDR1 SEHNR and CDR2 FQNEAQ come from the germline V gene (reference sequence). V dropped 5 bases and J dropped 11 bases, with 18 bases sitting between them. The CDR3 length is 13 residues. The DNA for the CDR3 is TGTGCCAGCAGCCGCGAGCGCGCCAGGCAGGCTTTCTTT. This translates into CASSRERARQAFF.

This sequence joins TRBV7-2 and TRBJ2-1, with TRBD1 matching over 7 bases. The CDR3 is 15 amino acids. CDR1 is SGHTA and CDR2 is FQGNSA in the germline V gene. Losses at the gene ends were 5 bases for V and 4 bases for J; bases not matched to a gene: 8. The CDR3: CASSPDRVVYNEQFF. The DNA for the CDR3 is TGTGCCAGCAGCCCCGACAGGGTGGTTTACAATGAGCAGTTCTTC.

The V call is TRBV9, the J call TRBJ2-1; D is unclear. The CDR3 consists of 15 residues. CDR1 and CDR2 (germline): SGDLS, YYNGEE. Trimming took 4 bases from V and 5 from J, leaving 16 bases between them. CDR3 sequence (DNA): TGTGCCAGCAGCTTACAGTGGAATAAAGACAATGAGCAGTTCTTC. It yields the protein CASSLQWNKDNEQFF.

The chain couples TRBV12-3 or TRBV12-4 to TRBJ1-2, with unresolved D. The CDR3 spans 11 residues. Trimming removed 2 bases from V and 11 bases from J, with 9 bases in between. The CDR3 DNA reads as TGTGCCAGCAGTTTAAGTGGGGTTTACACCTTC. As protein: CASSLSGVYTF.

This sequence joins TRBV27 and TRBJ1-6; TRBD1 matches at 7 bases. Looked up from germline, CDR1 is MNHEY and CDR2 is SMNVEV (reference sequence). The CDR3 loop spans 16 amino acids. Trimming cost V 6 bases and J 7 bases; bases outside gene matches: 12. The CDR3 region has the DNA TGTGCCAGCAGCCTAACCCCCCAGGGGGTGAATTCACCCCTCCACTTT. Translated: CASSLTPQGVNSPLHF.

The chain links TRBV6-5 to TRBJ1-6; a possible D gene is TRBD1 (5 bases). The CDR3 totals 14 residues. Germline V gene sequence: CDR1 MNHEY, CDR2 SVGAGI. V lost 4 bases and J 9 bases, leaving 13 bases between the germline ends. The CDR3 protein is CASSFPDSGSPLHF. The CDR3 DNA follows: TGTGCCAGCAGTTTTCCCGACAGCGGTTCACCCCTCCACTTT.

The genes are TRBV6-2 or TRBV6-3 and TRBJ2-7, with a possible D match to TRBD1 (5 bases). From germline, CDR1 is MNHEY and CDR2 SVGEGT. The V end lost 6 bases, the J end lost 5 bases, and 14 bases lay between the germline ends. The CDR3 covers 13 residues. The DNA for the CDR3 is TGTGCCAGCAGCTATACCAGGGTCAACGAGCAGTACTTC. Translated: CASSYTRVNEQYF.

The chain combines TRBV6-5 with TRBJ1-1; D is ambiguous. The CDR3 is 13 amino acids. CDR1 and CDR2 (germline): MNHEY, SVGAGI. Trimming took 2 bases from V and 3 from J, leaving 7 bases between them. CDR3 amino acids: CASSYEGDTEAFF. CDR3 DNA: TGTGCCAGCAGTTACGAGGGCGACACTGAAGCTTTCTTT.

The rearrangement joins TRBV27 to TRBJ1-1; TRBD1 might be the D (5 bases). Per germline, CDR1 MNHEY and CDR2 SMNVEV (reference sequence). The CDR3 length is 13 residues. V dropped 4 bases and J dropped 11 bases, with 17 bases sitting between them. CDR3 sequence (DNA): TGTGCCAGCAGTTCGCTAGGGACGACAAGGGCTTTCTTT. This gives the protein CASSSLGTTRAFF.

The chain employs TRBV29-1 and TRBJ2-7, with TRBD1 identical over 8 bases. The ends lost 4 bases at V and 3 bases at J; junction bases unmatched: 5. The CDR3 runs 13 residues. The germline V gene encodes CDR1 SQVTM and CDR2 ANQGSEA. CDR3 nucleotides: TGCAGCGTTGCTCGGACAGGGATCTACGAGCAGTACTTC. It yields the protein CSVARTGIYEQYF.

As concerns this clonotype: An end of the junction does not agree with germline; a read error may underlie this. V gene TRBV25-1 combines with J gene TRBJ1-6; D uncertain. The CDR3 loop spans 17 amino acids. Germline V CDR1 and CDR2: MGHDK, SYGVNS. The CDR3 loop reads CASSGAGTRGYTSPLHF. The CDR3 DNA is TGTGCCAGCAGTGGCGCAGGAACTCGGGGATATACTTCACCCCTCCACTTT.

J is TRBJ2-5 and V is TRBV7-9; D is uncertain. Trimming shortened V by 7 bases and J by 6 bases, and 12 bases separated the two germline ends. The CDR3 totals 12 residues. Per germline, CDR1 SEHNR and CDR2 FQNEAQ (reference sequence). CDR3 protein: CASTPTLKTQYF. CDR3 in DNA: TGTGCCAGCACCCCGACCCTCAAGACCCAGTACTTC.

This chain uses TRBV6-6 with TRBJ2-1, with unresolved D. Germline assignment: CDR1 MNHNY and CDR2 SVGAGI (reference sequence). Trimming took off 6 bases at V and 7 bases at J, with 10 bases between the two ends. The CDR3 is 12 amino acids. CDR3 nucleotides: TGTGCCAGCAGGCCCCGATCTAATGAGCAGTTCTTC. It is translated as CASRPRSNEQFF.